This TCR beta chain derives from a study of molecular identifiers for immune sequencing clone quantification. Study in general: With replicates, the RNA of about 20,000 or 100,000 naive CD8 cells was split five ways and four were sequenced. Overall study results and limits: In naive cells, clones above 20 RNA copies held under 1% of molecules, whereas in effector cells they held over 98%. Barcode collisions between identical TCR molecules could shrink estimates of highly expanded clone sizes.

There are 15 residues in the CDR3. In germline, CDR1 is SGHNT, CDR2 YYREEE (reference sequence). The V segment lost 3 bases and the J segment 2 bases; nucleotides outside the gene matches: 4. Methods described previously, with TCR primers listed, were used for bulk TCR libraries. From the PCR reads, TCRdb called clonotypes with MiXCR, one entry per CDR3 protein. The sample includes over 600,000 distinct CDR3 sequences, about 20% seen only once; the top ten take 0.85% to 0.9%. This clonotype was counted many times. The antigen is not known. This chain uses TRBV5-4 with TRBJ2-3; 9 positions match TRBD1. This clonotype was sampled from a human donor in good health. Some libraries in this study had Jurkat cell RNA spiked in. Source material: naive CD8+ T cells from blood, with Jurkat cell RNA spiked in. Subset meaning: FACS-sorted CD8+CD4-CCR7+CD45RA+ naive T cells. CDR3 sequence: CASSWTGVFTDTQYF. Written as DNA, the CDR3 is TGTGCCAGCAGCTGGACAGGGGTCTTCACAGATACGCAGTATTTT.